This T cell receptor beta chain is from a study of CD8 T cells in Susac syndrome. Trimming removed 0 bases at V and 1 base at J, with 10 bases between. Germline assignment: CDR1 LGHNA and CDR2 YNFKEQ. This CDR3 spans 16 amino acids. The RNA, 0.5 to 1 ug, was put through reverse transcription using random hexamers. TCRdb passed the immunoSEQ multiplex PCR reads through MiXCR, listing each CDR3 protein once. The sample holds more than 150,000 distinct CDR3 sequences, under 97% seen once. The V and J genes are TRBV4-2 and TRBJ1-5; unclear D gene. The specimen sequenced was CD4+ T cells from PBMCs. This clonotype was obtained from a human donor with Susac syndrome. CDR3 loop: CASSQEPGRSNQPQHF. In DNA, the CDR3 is TGTGCCAGCAGCCAAGAGCCCGGTAGGAGCAATCAGCCCCAGCATTTT.